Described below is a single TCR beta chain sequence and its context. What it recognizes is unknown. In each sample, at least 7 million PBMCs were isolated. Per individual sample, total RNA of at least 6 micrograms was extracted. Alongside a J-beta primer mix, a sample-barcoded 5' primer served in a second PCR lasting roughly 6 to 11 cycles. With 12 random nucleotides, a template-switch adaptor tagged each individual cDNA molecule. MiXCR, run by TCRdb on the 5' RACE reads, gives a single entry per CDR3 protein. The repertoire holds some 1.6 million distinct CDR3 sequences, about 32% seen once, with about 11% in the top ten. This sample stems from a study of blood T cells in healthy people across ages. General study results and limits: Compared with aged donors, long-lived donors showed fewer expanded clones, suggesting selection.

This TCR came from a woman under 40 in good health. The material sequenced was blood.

CDR3 sequence: CSARDSLAASSDTQYF. The DNA of the CDR3 is TGCAGTGCTAGAGATTCGCTAGCGGCTTCCTCCGATACGCAGTATTTT. This sequence joins TRBV20-1 and TRBJ2-3; 7 nucleotides line up with TRBD2. Trimming took 0 bases from V and 6 from J; bases not matched to a gene: 12. This CDR3 contains 16 residues. From germline, CDR1 is DFQATT and CDR2 SNEGSKA (reference sequence).